Presented here are 21 T cell receptor beta chains from one specimen sequenced in a study of T cell responses to AZD1222 COVID-19 vaccine. TCRdb keeps only in-frame clones here, not all; method: immunoSEQ multiplex PCR. The sample records some 200,000 clones, 88% being singletons. This specimen consisted of peripheral blood, obtained 28 days after the second AZD1222 dose. The receptors shown here come from an adult who received the AZD1222 COVID-19 vaccine.

The DNA for the CDR3 is TGTGCCAGCAGTTACTCGGGGGGCCGGTTGGAGTACGAGCAGTACTTC. Translated, it gives CASSYSGGRLEYEQYF. The chain carries TRBV6-5 and TRBJ2-7; either TRBD1 or TRBD2 may fit D (6 bases each). This CDR3 contains 16 residues. V was trimmed by 0 bases and J by 4 bases, leaving 16 bases between them. The germline gives CDR1 MNHEY, CDR2 SVGAGI.

The chain uses TRBV7-3 and TRBJ2-7; 9 bases agree with TRBD1. Germline V lookup: CDR1 SGHTA, CDR2 FQGTGA. Germline trimming cut 5 bases from V and 1 base from J; bases unmatched to any gene: 6. This CDR3 region has 15 residues. CDR3: CASSRGTGPSYEQYF. The CDR3 region has the DNA TGTGCCAGCAGCCGAGGGACAGGGCCTTCCTACGAGCAGTACTTC.

The chain links TRBV25-1 to TRBJ1-2, with TRBD1 as a possible D gene (5 bases). The V end lost 7 bases, the J end lost 5 bases, and 14 bases lay between the germline ends. In germline, CDR1 is MGHDK, CDR2 SYGVNS. The CDR3 has 13 amino acids. The chain's CDR3 is CASTHGTEYGYTF. The CDR3 DNA reads as TGTGCCAGCACGCACGGGACGGAATATGGCTACACCTTC.

The chain carries TRBV2 and TRBJ2-5; D is perhaps TRBD2 (6 bases). V lost 8 bases and J 2 bases, leaving 15 bases between the germline ends. CDR3 length: 14 amino acids. Germline loops: CDR1 SNHLY, CDR2 FYNNEI. The CDR3 DNA reads as TGTGCCAGCTCACTGGGACTGTTACAAGAGACCCAGTACTTC. It encodes CASSLGLLQETQYF.

This clone has a single count. This rearrangement joins TRBV28 to TRBJ2-7; D is ambiguous. Germline CDR1 reads MDHEN; CDR2 reads SYDVKM. Trimming stripped 7 bases from V and 7 bases from J, with 23 bases between. The CDR3 is 15 residues long. The CDR3 coding sequence is TGTGCCAGCAAGATTAAATCTACATTCTCTAGGGAGCAGTACTTC. It is translated as CASKIKSTFSREQYF.

The rearrangement joins TRBV10-2 to TRBJ1-3; D gene uncertain. The germline gives CDR1 WSHSY, CDR2 SAAADI. Trimming stripped 2 bases from V and 2 bases from J, with 7 bases between. The CDR3 totals 14 residues. In nucleotides, the CDR3 is TGCGCCAGCAGTGAGAGGCGCCCTGGAAACACCATATATTTT. It translates to CASSERRPGNTIYF.

The J gene is TRBJ2-5, the V gene TRBV4-1; 9 bases fit TRBD2. Trimming removed 1 base from V and 2 bases from J; junction bases left unmatched: 5. This CDR3 is 16 amino acids long. CDR1 is MGHRA and CDR2 is YSYEKL in the germline V gene. The CDR3 region is CASSQAATSGQETQYF. The CDR3 DNA reads as TGCGCCAGCAGCCAAGCGGCGACTAGCGGACAAGAGACCCAGTACTTC.

This rearrangement joins TRBV9 to TRBJ1-1, with 9 bases that match TRBD1. Trimming took 3 bases from V and 6 from J; bases not matched to a gene: 3. The germline V gene encodes CDR1 SGDLS and CDR2 YYNGEE. The CDR3 totals 13 residues. CDR3 nucleotides: TGTGCCAGCAGCGACGGACAGGGGTCTGAAGCTTTCTTT. It codes for CASSDGQGSEAFF.

The chain has TRBV5-1 and TRBJ2-3; possible D gene TRBD2, 5 bases. The CDR3 has 13 amino acids. In germline, CDR1 is SGHRS, CDR2 YFSETQ. Between the trimmed V and J ends, which lost 4 bases and 2 bases, there was a span of 8 bases. In DNA, the CDR3 is TGCGCCAGCAGCCTGGAGGCCACAGATACGCAGTATTTT. This sequence encodes CASSLEATDTQYF.

This clone was seen only a few times. This chain connects TRBV7-9 to TRBJ1-1; TRBD1 agrees at 8 bases. The CDR3 totals 16 residues. Germline-derived CDR1 and CDR2 are SEHNR and FQNEAQ (reference sequence). Germline trimming cut 5 bases from V and 0 bases from J; bases unmatched to any gene: 8. CDR3 residues: CASSQTGEGLNTEAFF. DNA of the CDR3: TGTGCCAGCAGCCAGACAGGGGAAGGGCTGAACACTGAAGCTTTCTTT.

The chain has TRBV28 and TRBJ1-6; 7 positions match TRBD1. With 3 bases clipped from V and 5 bases from J, the junction kept 7 bases outside the gene matches. Germline V gene lookup returns CDR1 MDHEN and CDR2 SYDVKM. The CDR3 runs 16 residues. CDR3 protein: CASSFYRGGDNSPLHF. DNA for the CDR3: TGTGCCAGCAGTTTTTACAGGGGAGGGGATAATTCACCCCTCCACTTT.

This sequence joins TRBV19 and TRBJ2-4, with TRBD1 identical over 7 bases. Germline-derived CDR1 and CDR2 are LNHDA and SQIVND (reference sequence). V dropped 3 bases and J dropped 0; count of bases not matched to a gene: 5. The CDR3 is 16 residues long. CDR3 bases: TGTGCCAGTAGTATCACAGGGGATGTAGCCAAAAACATTCAGTACTTC. It codes for CASSITGDVAKNIQYF.

This clone came up once. This chain uses TRBV5-1 with TRBJ2-2; no firm D call. Per the germline V gene, CDR1 is SGHRS and CDR2 is YFSETQ. CDR3 length: 11 residues. The V gene lost 6 bases and the J gene lost 6 bases, with 6 bases spanning the gap. CDR3 amino acids: CASTAAGELFF. CDR3 in DNA: TGCGCCAGCACGGCCGCCGGGGAGCTGTTTTTT.

This chain uses TRBV28 with TRBJ1-2; D gene ambiguous. Germline V gene sequence: CDR1 MDHEN, CDR2 SYDVKM. The CDR3 sequence is 15 residues long. V gave up 5 bases and J gave up 2 bases, with 15 bases separating them. The CDR3 loop is CASSPRGGPNYGYTF. For the CDR3, the DNA is TGTGCCAGCAGTCCTCGAGGAGGGCCAAACTATGGCTACACCTTC.

This clone has more than one count but fewer than ten. V and J are TRBV29-1 and TRBJ1-1; D is ambiguous. Trimming took off 4 bases at V and 2 bases at J, with 11 bases between the two ends. Per germline, CDR1 SQVTM and CDR2 ANQGSEA. This CDR3 is built from 13 residues. The CDR3 loop reads CSVAGATNTEAFF. The DNA for the CDR3 is TGCAGCGTTGCGGGAGCTACCAACACTGAAGCTTTCTTT.

The chain recombines TRBV18 with TRBJ2-5; TRBD1 might be the D (6 bases). Between the trimmed V and J ends, which lost 4 bases and 5 bases, there was a span of 8 bases. Germline V lookup: CDR1 KGHSH, CDR2 LQKENI. The CDR3 is made up of 12 amino acids. The CDR3 region has the DNA TGTGCCAGCTCACAACAGGGTGAGACCCAGTACTTC. Translation gives CASSQQGETQYF.

Points on this clone: This sample includes further DNA sequences coding for the same CDR3. V is TRBV19 and J is TRBJ1-5, with D possibly TRBD1 on 5 matching bases. Germline CDR1 and CDR2: LNHDA and SQIVND (reference sequence). V dropped 1 base and J dropped 6 bases, with 7 bases sitting between them. This CDR3 comprises 13 residues. CDR3 sequence reads: CASSIGGGQPQHF. CDR3 bases: TGTGCCAGTAGTATAGGGGGCGGTCAGCCCCAGCATTTT.

This rearrangement joins TRBV5-4 to TRBJ2-7, with TRBD2 identical over 12 bases. J lost 7 bases, V lost 1 base, and 3 bases had no gene match. The CDR3 spans 14 residues. Germline V gene data show CDR1 as SGHNT and CDR2 as YYREEE (reference sequence). As DNA, the CDR3 is TGTGCCAGCAGCTTGACTAGCGGGAGGCTAGAGCAGTACTTC. Encoded protein: CASSLTSGRLEQYF.

V is TRBV5-8 and J is TRBJ1-1, with 11 bases fitting TRBD1. The ends lost 4 bases at V and 4 bases at J; junction bases unmatched: 9. The CDR3 length is 16 residues. Germline assignment: CDR1 SGHTS and CDR2 YDEGEE. Written as DNA, the CDR3 is TGTGCCAGCAGCCCCCGGGACAGGGGGTTAGGCACTGAAGCTTTCTTT. Translated: CASSPRDRGLGTEAFF.

There are a few counts of this clone. The chain is built from TRBV9 and TRBJ2-1; 10 positions match TRBD2. This CDR3 has 16 amino acids. Germline values: CDR1 SGDLS, CDR2 YYNGEE. The J segment lost 7 bases and the V segment lost 0 bases, leaving 7 bases of the junction unmatched. In DNA, the CDR3 is TGTGCCAGCAGCGTAGCGGCGGGACTAGCGTGGAATGAGCAGTTCTTC. Amino acids: CASSVAAGLAWNEQFF.

V usage is TRBV6-2 or TRBV6-3 and J usage is TRBJ2-3; 9 nucleotides align to TRBD2. CDR3 length: 17 amino acids. Unmatched junction bases numbered 9, after V lost 4 bases and J lost 1 base. CDR1 and CDR2 from the germline V gene are MNHEY and SVGEGT. The DNA for the CDR3 is TGTGCCAGCAGTTGGAATAGCGGGAGAGGGGGCACAGATACGCAGTATTTT. It specifies CASSWNSGRGGTDTQYF.